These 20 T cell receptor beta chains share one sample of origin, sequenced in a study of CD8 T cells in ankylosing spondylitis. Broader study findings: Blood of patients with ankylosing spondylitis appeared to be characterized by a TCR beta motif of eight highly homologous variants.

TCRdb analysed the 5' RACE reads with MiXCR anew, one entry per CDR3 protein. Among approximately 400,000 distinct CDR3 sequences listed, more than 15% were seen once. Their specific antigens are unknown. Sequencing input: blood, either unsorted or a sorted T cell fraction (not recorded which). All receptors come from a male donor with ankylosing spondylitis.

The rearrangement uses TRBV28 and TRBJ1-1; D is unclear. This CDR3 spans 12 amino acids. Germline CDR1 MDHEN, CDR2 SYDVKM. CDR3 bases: TGTGTGGTGGGCGAGCCGAACACTGAAGCTTTCTTT. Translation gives CVVGEPNTEAFF. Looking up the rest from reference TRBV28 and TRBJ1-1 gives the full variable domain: DVKVTQSSRYLVKRTGEKVFLECVQDMDHENMFWYRQDPGLGLRLIYFSYDVKMKEKGDIPEGYSVSREKKERFSLILESASTNQTSMYLCVVGEPNTEAFFGQGTRLTVV.

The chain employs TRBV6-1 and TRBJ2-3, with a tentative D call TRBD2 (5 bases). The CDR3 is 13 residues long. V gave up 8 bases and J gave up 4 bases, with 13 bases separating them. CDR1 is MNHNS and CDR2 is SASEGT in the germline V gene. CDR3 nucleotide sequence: TGTGCCAGCGCGGCCGGGATTGCAGATACGCAGTATTTT. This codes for CASAAGIADTQYF.

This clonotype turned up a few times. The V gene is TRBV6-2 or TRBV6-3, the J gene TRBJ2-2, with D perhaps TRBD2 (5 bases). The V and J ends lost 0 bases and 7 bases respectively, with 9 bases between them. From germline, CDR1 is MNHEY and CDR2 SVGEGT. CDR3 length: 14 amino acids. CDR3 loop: CASSYSRGSGELFF. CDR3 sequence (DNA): TGTGCCAGCAGTTACTCTCGGGGAAGCGGGGAGCTGTTTTTT.

This CDR3 is CSARPGQGMYNEQFF. The CDR3 nucleotides are TGCAGTGCTAGACCCGGACAGGGAATGTACAATGAGCAGTTCTTC. This rearrangement joins TRBV20-1 to TRBJ2-1; the match to TRBD1 covers 8 bases. This CDR3 has 15 residues. Germline V lookup: CDR1 DFQATT, CDR2 SNEGSKA (reference sequence). The V and J ends lost 2 bases and 4 bases, in that order; junction bases with no gene match: 7.

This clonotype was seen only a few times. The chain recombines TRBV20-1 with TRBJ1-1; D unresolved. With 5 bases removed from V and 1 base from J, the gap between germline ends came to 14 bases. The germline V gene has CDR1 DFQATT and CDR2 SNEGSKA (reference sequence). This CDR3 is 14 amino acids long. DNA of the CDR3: TGCAGTGCTCGGAGTGGAAGTACGAACACTGAAGCTTTCTTT. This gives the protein CSARSGSTNTEAFF.

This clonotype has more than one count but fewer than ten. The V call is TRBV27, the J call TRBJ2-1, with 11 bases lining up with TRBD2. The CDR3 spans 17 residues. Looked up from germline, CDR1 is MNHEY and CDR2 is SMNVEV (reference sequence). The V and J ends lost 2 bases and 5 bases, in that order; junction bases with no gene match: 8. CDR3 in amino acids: CASSLMFLAGGNNEQFF. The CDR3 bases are TGTGCCAGCAGTTTAATGTTTTTAGCGGGAGGGAACAATGAGCAGTTCTTC.

CDR3 amino acids: CASSLWGQRTDTQYF. In DNA, the CDR3 is TGTGCCAGCAGCCTATGGGGACAACGCACAGATACGCAGTATTTT. The chain recombines TRBV12-3 or TRBV12-4 with TRBJ2-3; TRBD1 might be the D (6 bases). The CDR3 totals 15 residues. With 6 bases removed from V and 1 base from J, the gap between germline ends came to 14 bases.

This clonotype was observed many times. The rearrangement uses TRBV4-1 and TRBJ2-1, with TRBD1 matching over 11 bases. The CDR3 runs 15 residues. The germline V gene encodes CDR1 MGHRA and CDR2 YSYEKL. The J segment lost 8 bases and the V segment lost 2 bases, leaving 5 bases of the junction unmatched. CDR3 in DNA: TGCGCCAGCAGCCAAACGGGGACAGGGGGGTATGAGCAGTTCTTC. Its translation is CASSQTGTGGYEQFF.

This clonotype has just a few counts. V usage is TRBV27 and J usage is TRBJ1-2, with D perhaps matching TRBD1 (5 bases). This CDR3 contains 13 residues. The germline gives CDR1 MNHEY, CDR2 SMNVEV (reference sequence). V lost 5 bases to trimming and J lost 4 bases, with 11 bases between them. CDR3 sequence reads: CASSQGSSYGYTF. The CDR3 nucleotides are TGTGCCAGCAGTCAGGGCTCGAGCTATGGCTACACCTTC.

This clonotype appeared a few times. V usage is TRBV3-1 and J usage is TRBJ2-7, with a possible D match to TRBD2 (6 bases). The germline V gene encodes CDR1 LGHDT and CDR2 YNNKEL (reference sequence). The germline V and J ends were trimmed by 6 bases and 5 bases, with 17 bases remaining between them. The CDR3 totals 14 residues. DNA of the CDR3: TGTGCCAGCAGTCTTATAGCGGCCCCTGACGAGCAGTACTTC. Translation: CASSLIAAPDEQYF.

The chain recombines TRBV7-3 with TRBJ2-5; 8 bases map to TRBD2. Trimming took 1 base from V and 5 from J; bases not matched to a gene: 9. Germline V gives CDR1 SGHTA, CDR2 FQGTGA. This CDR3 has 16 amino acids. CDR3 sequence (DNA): TGTGCCAGCAGCTTAAACGGGGGGACTAGAGGCGAGACCCAGTACTTC. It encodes CASSLNGGTRGETQYF. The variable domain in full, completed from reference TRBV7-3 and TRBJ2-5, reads GAGVSQTPSNKVTEKGKYVELRCDPISGHTALYWYRQSLGQGPEFLIYFQGTGAADDSGLPNDRFFAVRPEGSVSTLKIQRTERGDSAVYLCASSLNGGTRGETQYFGPGTRLLVL.

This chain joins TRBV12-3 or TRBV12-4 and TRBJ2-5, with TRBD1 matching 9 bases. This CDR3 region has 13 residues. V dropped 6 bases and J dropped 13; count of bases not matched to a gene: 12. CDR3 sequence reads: CASSHRDRASRYF. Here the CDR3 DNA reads TGTGCCAGCAGCCACCGGGACAGGGCCTCACGGTACTTC.

The CDR3 here is CSAPDNHYGYTF. CDR3 nucleotide sequence: TGCAGTGCTCCGGACAACCACTATGGCTACACCTTC. The rearrangement links TRBV20-1 to TRBJ1-2; possibly TRBD1 for D (5 bases). This CDR3 region has 12 residues. Germline lookup yields CDR1 DFQATT and CDR2 SNEGSKA (reference sequence). The V end was cut by 5 bases, the J end by 3 bases, with 10 bases between.

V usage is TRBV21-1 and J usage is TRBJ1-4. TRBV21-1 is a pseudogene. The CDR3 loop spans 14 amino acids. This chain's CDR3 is CASSRWMVHEKLFF. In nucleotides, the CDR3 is TGTGCCAGCAGCCGGTGGATGGTTCACGAAAAACTGTTTTTT.

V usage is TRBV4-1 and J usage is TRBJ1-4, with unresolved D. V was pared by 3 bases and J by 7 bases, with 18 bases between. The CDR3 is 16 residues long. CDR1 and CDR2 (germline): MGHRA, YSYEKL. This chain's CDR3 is CASSHPAGELGEKLFF. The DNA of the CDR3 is TGCGCCAGCAGCCACCCCGCCGGGGAATTGGGTGAAAAACTGTTTTTT.

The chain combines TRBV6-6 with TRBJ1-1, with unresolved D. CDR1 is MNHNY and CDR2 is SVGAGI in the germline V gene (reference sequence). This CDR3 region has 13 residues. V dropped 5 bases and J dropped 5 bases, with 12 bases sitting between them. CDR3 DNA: TGTGCCAGCAGTACCGATGGGTGGACTGAAGCTTTCTTT. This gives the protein CASSTDGWTEAFF.

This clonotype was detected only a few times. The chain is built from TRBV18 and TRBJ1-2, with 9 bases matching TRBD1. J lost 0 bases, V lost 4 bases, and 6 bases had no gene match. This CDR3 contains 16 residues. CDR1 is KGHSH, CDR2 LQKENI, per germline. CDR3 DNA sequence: TGTGCCAGCTCACGGGGACAGGGACGCCCTAACTATGGCTACACCTTC. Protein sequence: CASSRGQGRPNYGYTF. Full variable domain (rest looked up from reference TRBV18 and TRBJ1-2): NAGVMQNPRHLVRRRGQEARLRCSPMKGHSHVYWYRQLPEEGLKFMVYLQKENIIDESGMPKERFSAEFPKEGPSILRIQQVVRGDSAAYFCASSRGQGRPNYGYTFGSGTRLTVV.

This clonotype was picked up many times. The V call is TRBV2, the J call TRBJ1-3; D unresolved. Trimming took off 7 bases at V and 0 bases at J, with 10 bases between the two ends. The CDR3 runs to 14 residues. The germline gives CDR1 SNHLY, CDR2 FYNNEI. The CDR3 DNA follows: TGTGCCAGCATCAACGTAGCCTCTGGAAACACCATATATTTT. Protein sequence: CASINVASGNTIYF.

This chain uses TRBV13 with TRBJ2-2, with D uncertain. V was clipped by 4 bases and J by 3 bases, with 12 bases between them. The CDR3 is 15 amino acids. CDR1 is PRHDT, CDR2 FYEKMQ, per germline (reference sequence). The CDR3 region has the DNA TGTGCCAGCAGCTCCAAGAGACTTTACACCGGGGAGCTGTTTTTT. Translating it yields CASSSKRLYTGELFF.

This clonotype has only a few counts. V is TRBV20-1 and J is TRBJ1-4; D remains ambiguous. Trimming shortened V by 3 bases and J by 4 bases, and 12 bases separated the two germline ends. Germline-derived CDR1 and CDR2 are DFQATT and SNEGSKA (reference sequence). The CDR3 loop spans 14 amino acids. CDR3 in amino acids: CSARNLQNNEKLFF. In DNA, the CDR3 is TGCAGTGCTAGGAACTTACAGAATAATGAAAAACTGTTTTTT.